This entry lists 17 T cell receptor beta chains sequenced from one sample in a study of shared clonotypes between healthy human individuals. The assay was immunoSEQ multiplex PCR, and TCRdb's table has in-frame clones only and misses some. The sample shows approximately 1,500,000 clones, around 97% of them seen only once. The sample taken for sequencing was naive CD4+ T cells sorted from blood. The subset was: CD45RA+ positively selected. The receptors derive from a man between 25 and 39 years old in good health.

This clone was seen just once. The chain combines TRBV9 with TRBJ2-2, with D possibly matching TRBD2 (7 bases). Germline loops: CDR1 SGDLS, CDR2 YYNGEE. The CDR3 has 17 residues. V lost 4 bases to trimming and J lost 7 bases, with 23 bases between them. CDR3 loop: CASSSEGGTRMVGELFF. CDR3 sequence (DNA): TGTGCCAGCAGCTCAGAGGGGGGGACAAGGATGGTCGGGGAGCTGTTTTTT.

The chain recombines TRBV5-1 with TRBJ2-1, with 11 bases matching TRBD2. This CDR3 is 16 amino acids long. The germline V gene has CDR1 SGHRS and CDR2 YFSETQ. V dropped 4 bases and J dropped 5; count of bases not matched to a gene: 8. The CDR3 loop reads CASSENLAGGHNEQFF. For the CDR3, the DNA is TGCGCCAGCAGCGAGAACCTAGCGGGAGGCCACAATGAGCAGTTCTTC.

This chain uses TRBV28 with TRBJ2-7, with 8 bases lining up with TRBD1. This CDR3 is 16 amino acids long. Germline V gives CDR1 MDHEN, CDR2 SYDVKM. V lost 4 bases to trimming and J lost 9 bases; unmatched junction nucleotides: 17. The DNA of the CDR3 is TGTGCCAGCAGTTCCCTCAGGGACAGGTTCGGTATGTGGCAGTACTTC. Encoded protein: CASSSLRDRFGMWQYF.

The V and J genes are TRBV5-8 and TRBJ2-1; 12 positions agree with TRBD2. Germline CDR1 SGHTS, CDR2 YDEGEE. The CDR3 totals 16 residues. V gave up 0 bases and J gave up 7 bases; unmatched junction bases: 5. The CDR3 loop is CASSLGTSGTGNEQFF. CDR3 nucleotides: TGTGCCAGCAGCTTGGGGACTAGCGGGACTGGGAATGAGCAGTTCTTC.

This rearrangement joins TRBV5-4 to TRBJ1-1; perhaps TRBD1 as D (5 bases). This CDR3 has 15 residues. The germline V gene has CDR1 SGHNT and CDR2 YYREEE (reference sequence). Trimming removed 0 bases from V and 5 bases from J, with 14 bases in between. CDR3 region: CASSLVGPGGTEAFF. Here the CDR3 DNA reads TGTGCCAGCAGCTTGGTCGGGCCCGGGGGGACTGAAGCTTTCTTT.

This chain uses TRBV11-2 with TRBJ1-5; TRBD1 agrees at 7 bases. This CDR3 spans 15 amino acids. J was trimmed by 1 base and V by 6 bases; bases with no gene match: 6. Germline CDR1 SGHAT, CDR2 FQNNGV. In nucleotides, the CDR3 is TGTGCCAGCAGTCGACAGGGTTGGAGCAATCAGCCCCAGCATTTT. Translation gives CASSRQGWSNQPQHF.

V and J are TRBV15 and TRBJ1-1; D unresolved. Germline lookup yields CDR1 LNHNV and CDR2 YYDKDF (reference sequence). V shed 2 bases and J shed 1 base, with 17 bases lying between them. This CDR3 contains 17 residues. CDR3 amino acids: CATSRKRGAGSNTEAFF. The DNA for the CDR3 is TGTGCCACCAGCAGAAAACGGGGTGCAGGTTCGAACACTGAAGCTTTCTTT. Full variable domain (missing parts from reference TRBV15 and TRBJ1-1): DAMVIQNPRYQVTQFGKPVTLSCSQTLNHNVMYWYQQKSSQAPKLLFHYYDKDFNNEADTPDNFQSRRPNTSFCFLDIRSPGLGDTAMYLCATSRKRGAGSNTEAFFGQGTRLTVV.

This chain links TRBV4-2 with TRBJ2-7; tentatively, D is TRBD1 (6 bases). The CDR3 has 14 amino acids. Germline CDR1 and CDR2: LGHNA and YNFKEQ. V dropped 4 bases and J dropped 1 base, with 11 bases sitting between them. The CDR3 loop reads CASSPDRNSYEQYF. Written as DNA, the CDR3 is TGTGCCAGCAGCCCGGACAGAAATTCCTACGAGCAGTACTTC.

The chain recombines TRBV11-1 with TRBJ2-7, with a possible D match to TRBD1 (6 bases). Germline CDR1 reads SGHAT; CDR2 reads FQDESV (reference sequence). The CDR3 is made up of 14 amino acids. Trimming shortened V by 2 bases and J by 6 bases, and 14 bases separated the two germline ends. CDR3 in amino acids: CASSLNRDGVEQYF. CDR3 DNA: TGTGCCAGCAGCTTAAACAGGGATGGTGTCGAGCAGTACTTC.

The chain employs TRBV6-1 and TRBJ2-1; possibly TRBD1 for D (6 bases). Trimming took off 6 bases at V and 2 bases at J, with 14 bases between the two ends. Germline-derived CDR1 and CDR2 are MNHNS and SASEGT. The CDR3 has 15 amino acids. The CDR3 sequence is CASRSRGATYNEQFF. The CDR3 region has the DNA TGTGCCAGCAGATCCAGGGGCGCCACCTACAATGAGCAGTTCTTC.

The chain joins TRBV4-1 to TRBJ2-7; D gene ambiguous. V lost 3 bases and J lost 5, with 14 bases in between. Germline assignment: CDR1 MGHRA and CDR2 YSYEKL. CDR3 length: 14 amino acids. The CDR3: CASSHPRQPHEQYF. CDR3 coding DNA: TGCGCCAGCAGCCACCCTAGGCAGCCCCACGAGCAGTACTTC.

The rearrangement joins TRBV5-1 to TRBJ2-5; D is undetermined. CDR3 size: 13 residues. The V and J ends lost 5 bases and 2 bases respectively, with 10 bases between them. The germline V gene encodes CDR1 SGHRS and CDR2 YFSETQ. In nucleotides, the CDR3 is TGCGCCAGCAGTAGGGCGGATCAAGAGACCCAGTACTTC. Translated: CASSRADQETQYF.

The chain uses TRBV11-2 and TRBJ2-1, with D unresolved. There are 10 residues in the CDR3. Trimming took off 4 bases at V and 12 bases at J, with 7 bases between the two ends. Germline assignment: CDR1 SGHAT and CDR2 FQNNGV. CDR3 in amino acids: CASSYVGQFF. For the CDR3, the DNA is TGTGCCAGCAGCTACGTCGGGCAGTTCTTC.

About this clone: Relative to the germline gene, one junction end is altered; a read error may explain this. The V call is TRBV6-1, the J call TRBJ2-1, with D perhaps matching TRBD2 (6 bases). CDR1 and CDR2 from the germline V gene are MNHNS and SASEGT. This CDR3 spans 15 amino acids. DNA for the CDR3: TGTGCCGGCAGTGACGGGAGCTTCCCTCACAATGAGCAGTTCTTC. This encodes CAGSDGSFPHNEQFF.

This clone was recorded only once. This chain links TRBV9 with TRBJ2-3; 9 positions agree with TRBD2. Losses at the gene ends were 0 bases for V and 2 bases for J; bases not matched to a gene: 7. Germline V CDR1 and CDR2: SGDLS, YYNGEE. This CDR3 contains 17 residues. The CDR3 loop is CASSVGGSGRVTDTQYF. The CDR3 nucleotides read TGTGCCAGCAGCGTAGGAGGTAGCGGGAGAGTCACAGATACGCAGTATTTT.

This chain joins TRBV15 and TRBJ2-5; D is ambiguous. V was clipped by 1 base and J by 3 bases, with 12 bases between them. The CDR3 contains 15 residues. Germline V lookup: CDR1 LNHNV, CDR2 YYDKDF (reference sequence). The CDR3 spells CATSRGGPYEETQYF. CDR3 DNA sequence: TGTGCCACCAGCAGAGGAGGACCTTATGAAGAGACCCAGTACTTC.

The J gene is TRBJ2-6, the V gene TRBV11-2; either TRBD1 or TRBD2 may fit D (5 bases each). Germline values: CDR1 SGHAT, CDR2 FQNNGV. The CDR3 sequence is 18 residues long. V lost 1 base to trimming and J lost 0 bases, with 13 bases between them. CDR3 nucleotide sequence: TGTGCCAGCAGCTTAGCAGGGAGTAGTTTCTCTGGGGCCAACGTCCTGACTTTC. It codes for CASSLAGSSFSGANVLTF.